This paragraph covers one TCR beta chain sequence. Its target is unknown. The data derive from a study of identical twins. From the 5' RACE reads, TCRdb called clonotypes with MiXCR, one entry per CDR3 protein. The sample includes a few hundred thousand distinct CDR3 sequences, about 8% of them seen just once. General study results and limits: Beta out-of-frame sequences showed weaker excess twin sharing.

The CDR3 sequence is 12 residues long. V was pared by 6 bases and J by 2 bases, with 4 bases of the junction left unmatched. CDR1 and CDR2 (germline): DFQATT, SNEGSKA (reference sequence). With no exceptions, donors were healthy Caucasians. Separately, the same data were catalogued under a study of yellow fever vaccine responses in identical twins.

This receptor was taken from a woman younger than 30 in good health. The chain uses TRBV20-1 and TRBJ2-7, with 7 bases lining up with TRBD1. Sequenced input: CD8+ T cells sorted from blood. For the CDR3, the DNA is TGCAGTGCGGGGGACAGCCCCTACGAGCAGTACTTC. Translating gives CSAGDSPYEQYF.